These T cell receptor beta chains were read from a single sample in a study of follicular helper T cells after annual influenza vaccination. Libraries were prepared by immunoSEQ multiplex PCR; TCRdb keeps only in-frame clonotypes and omits some of them. This sample has fewer than 7,500 clones, with nearly 90% found just once. Sample: CXCR5+ CD38- circulating T follicular helper cells from blood, taken 7 days after influenza vaccination. All receptors derive from an adult who received the influenza vaccine. Each CDR3 is given without its conserved first and last residue.

TRBV27	TRBJ1-1	ASSLSVGTEAF
TRBV5-1	TRBJ2-7	ASSLDGTASYEQY
TRBV7-9	TRBJ1-1	ASSLGQGMKNTEAF
TRBV7-9	TRBJ2-7	ASSPGGAGAPYEQY
TRBV7-9	TRBJ2-5	ASSLAAASGRAETQY
TRBV7-3	TRBJ2-7	ASSLQGGGQDEQY
TRBV6-5	TRBJ2-1	ASNLSGRGANEQF
TRBV30	TRBJ1-2	AWSRNRDATNYGYT
TRBV7-9	TRBJ2-7	ASSLVGLAGGDEQY
TRBV19	TRBJ1-1	ASSIADSANTEAF
TRBV7-9	TRBJ2-2	ASSFQQGDTGELF
TRBV7-6	TRBJ2-5	ASTPKNGAQETQY
TRBV18	TRBJ2-1	ASSPRGTGGNEQF
TRBV27	TRBJ2-7	ASTPQVGRLREQY
TRBV18	TRBJ1-5	ASSPAEYRENQPQH
TRBV7-3	TRBJ2-3	ASSPNRLAGTDTQY
TRBV6-1	TRBJ2-2	ASSGGLAGETGELF
TRBV18	TRBJ2-7	ASSPPQGTLYEQY
TRBV27	TRBJ2-1	ASSLLGGKGKQF
TRBV7-9	TRBJ2-7	ASSLGGLSSQQY
TRBV6-5	TRBJ2-1	ASSYAGGWTNNEQF
TRBV15	TRBJ1-1	ATSGDRLSTGYTEAF
TRBV19	TRBJ2-1	ASSIGAASGYNEQF
TRBV11-3	TRBJ2-1	ASSQDRGPYNEQF
TRBV7-3	TRBJ2-2	ASSLSFDTGELF
TRBV20-1	TRBJ1-1	SGSGRGAF
TRBV7-2	TRBJ2-2	ASPGQGAMNTGELF
TRBV6-1	TRBJ2-1	ASSEMARSYNEQF
TRBV7-9	TRBJ1-2	ASSLGQNYGYT
TRBV14	TRBJ2-5	ASSHVSLQETQY
TRBV30	TRBJ1-1	AWSVGTNTEAF
TRBV10-2	TRBJ2-1	ASSEDPSGLVHNEQF
TRBV10-3	TRBJ2-7	AIGGGRLAYEQY
TRBV21-1	TRBJ2-5	ASSKSLAGDEETQY
TRBV5-1	TRBJ2-7	ASSPLAGEDEQY
TRBV4-2	TRBJ2-3	ASSLAGTAGTDTQY
TRBV6-6	TRBJ2-5	ASSSSHRGETQY
TRBV5-1	TRBJ1-1	ASSFAWDTEAF
TRBV15	TRBJ2-2	ATSSEGASTGELF
TRBV7-2	TRBJ1-4	ASSLRDTNEKLF
TRBV7-9	TRBJ2-1	ASSQAGGGGEQF
TRBV19	TRBJ2-1	ASSIERTSGRDYNEQF
TRBV7-8	TRBJ1-3	ASSLVNSGNTIY
TRBV7-9	TRBJ2-5	ASSLVGETQY
TRBV11-3	TRBJ2-1	ASSLAGGRVQF
TRBV6-1	TRBJ1-2	ARREPFYGYT
TRBV27	TRBJ2-7	ASSLREASRTYEQY
TRBV6-6	TRBJ2-7	ASSYQSSYEQY
TRBV27	TRBJ2-1	ASSPNSDSTYNEQF
TRBV27	TRBJ2-3	ASSPSGGVPDTQY
TRBV2	TRBJ2-1	ASTRTSGNPYNEQF
TRBV2	TRBJ1-1	ASSGQGSTYFGTEAF
TRBV2	TRBJ1-4	ASSARQGATNEKLF
TRBV19	TRBJ2-1	ASTRRSSYNEQF
TRBV5-4	TRBJ2-1	ASSLAGTSENEQF
TRBV7-2	TRBJ1-1	ASSLTRGRGGTEAF
TRBV28	TRBJ1-5	ASSLDRNRYQPQH
TRBV5-1	TRBJ2-7	ASSQAATYEQY
TRBV18	TRBJ1-2	ASSTISDGNYGYT
TRBV6-6	TRBJ2-1	ASSPTVHNEQF